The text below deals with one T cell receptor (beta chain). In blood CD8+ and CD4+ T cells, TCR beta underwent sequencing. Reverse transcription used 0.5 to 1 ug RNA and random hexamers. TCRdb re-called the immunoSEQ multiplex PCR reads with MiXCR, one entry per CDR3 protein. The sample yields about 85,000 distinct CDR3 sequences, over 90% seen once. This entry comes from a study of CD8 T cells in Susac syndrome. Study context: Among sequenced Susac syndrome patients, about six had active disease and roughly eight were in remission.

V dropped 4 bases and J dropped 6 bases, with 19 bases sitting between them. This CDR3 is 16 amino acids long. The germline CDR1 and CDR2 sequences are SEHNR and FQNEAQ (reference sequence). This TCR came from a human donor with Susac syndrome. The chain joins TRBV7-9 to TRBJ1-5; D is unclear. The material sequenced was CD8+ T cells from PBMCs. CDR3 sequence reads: CASSSPQWRAFQPQHF. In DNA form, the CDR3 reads TGTGCCAGCAGCTCACCCCAGTGGAGGGCTTTTCAGCCCCAGCATTTT.